The entry that follows covers one T cell receptor beta chain sequence. V shed 4 bases and J shed 2 bases, with 14 bases lying between them. CDR1 and CDR2 from the germline V gene are KGHSH and LQKENI. The CDR3 loop spans 16 amino acids. This entry comes from a study of blood T cell repertoires in COVID-19. As for the study in general: Samples came from the United States, Italy and Spain, spanning acute and convalescent COVID-19. T cells, B-cell-depleted T cells, or PBMCs provided the cDNA or gDNA that served as material.

Original methodology: Estimation of nucleated cell counts was performed using reference gene primer amplification. Clones were sequenced by immunoSEQ multiplex PCR, and TCRdb holds only the in-frame ones, with some missing. V and J calls plus clone size are reproduced from that table; the DNA served to infer D and trimming. The table has 99,000 or so clones, approximately 83% seen once. The sample was peripheral blood. The origin of this receptor is a man between 50 and 59 years old with acute or convalescent COVID-19. This chain uses TRBV18 with TRBJ2-2; D uncertain. The CDR3 here is CASSLQPEINTGELFF. The CDR3 bases are TGTGCCAGCTCACTACAACCCGAAATCAACACCGGGGAGCTGTTTTTT.